In its sample, the clone carrying this T cell receptor beta chain was seen once. This record belongs to a study of shared clonotypes between healthy human individuals. Generated by immunoSEQ multiplex PCR, the TCRdb table keeps only in-frame clones and is missing some. The data show fewer than 1.6 million clones, approximately 98.5% seen once. There are 16 residues in the CDR3. V was cut by 0 bases and J by 4 bases, with 16 bases left in between. CDR1 MNHEY and CDR2 SMNVEV come from the germline V gene (reference sequence). The source is a man aged 25-40 years in good health. The rearrangement links TRBV27 to TRBJ2-7, with D perhaps TRBD1 (6 bases). Sequences were obtained from naive CD4+ T cells sorted from blood. This sample's subset: CD45RA+ positively selected. CDR3 DNA sequence: TGTGCCAGCAGTTTATCCCCAGGTGCCAGGGGATACGAGCAGTACTTC. As protein: CASSLSPGARGYEQYF.